This T cell receptor beta chain is from a study of cytomegalovirus exposure and HLA in healthy donors. Study-wide background: A preliminary data release comprised around 85 million unique TCRs obtained from HLA-typed donors.

Details on this clone: Its antigen remains unidentified.

Regarding the study as a whole: One cluster of highly shared sequence variants probably arose as a sequencing artifact. In a later analysis, a missense DCLRE1C variant was linked to TCR beta V- and J-gene trimming. A later analysis by the authors found several of the most significant clusters apparently linked to common viral pathogens.

It was with 60 Vbeta and 13 Jbeta primers that the PCR ran. Generated by immunoSEQ multiplex PCR, the TCRdb table keeps only in-frame clones and is missing some. The table records around 120,000 clones, roughly four fifths of them present only once. This CDR3 is built from 18 residues. Germline CDR1 reads PRHDT; CDR2 reads FYEKMQ (reference sequence). The trim removed 2 bases at V and 3 bases at J, leaving 10 bases unmatched. Sequenced: PBMCs. The sequence came from a boy between 2 and 10 years old in good health and CMV-seronegative. The chain uses TRBV13 and TRBJ2-3; 11 bases line up with TRBD2. The CDR3 sequence: CASSLIGLTSGSTDTQYF. The CDR3 DNA is TGTGCCAGCAGCTTAATCGGCCTCACTAGCGGGAGTACAGATACGCAGTATTTT.